Given below is one T cell receptor beta chain in context. This entry belongs to a study of shared clonotypes between healthy human individuals. The assay was immunoSEQ multiplex PCR, and TCRdb's table has in-frame clones only and misses some. The sample records under 1,100,000 clones, about 75% being singletons. This CDR3 region has 12 residues. Looked up from germline, CDR1 is SGHDT and CDR2 is YYEEEE. Trimming left V 0 bases short and J 8 bases short, with 8 bases between. The sample taken for sequencing was memory CD4+ T cells sorted from blood. Indicated subset: CD45RA-negative fraction. The rearrangement links TRBV5-6 to TRBJ1-2; D unresolved. This clonotype was obtained from a man aged 18 to 29 in good health. Written as DNA, the CDR3 is TGTGCCAGCAGCTTGGCCAGTTTCGGCTACACCTTC. Translation: CASSLASFGYTF.